Listed below are T cell receptor beta chains from one sample, sequenced in a study of T cell responses to AZD1222 COVID-19 vaccine. Profiling relied on immunoSEQ multiplex PCR, and the TCRdb table lists in-frame clones only, not all of them. The table lists under 120,000 clones, roughly 87% of them singletons. This sample comprised peripheral blood, obtained 28 days after the second AZD1222 dose. Source of these receptors: an adult who received the AZD1222 COVID-19 vaccine. Each CDR3 is given without its conserved first and last residue. Each record gives: V gene, CDR3 length, J gene, clone size, CDR3 protein. Rows give clone size only sometimes, using once, few, many, or a class for an expanded clone.

TRBV30	11	TRBJ2-7	.	AWSRTSVYEQY
TRBV28	13	TRBJ1-2	.	ASSLGDRGRGGYT
TRBV27	15	TRBJ1-1	.	ASSLTSQGYENTEAF
TRBV4-1	16	TRBJ2-1	few	ASSRTSGRSFQYNEQF
TRBV24-1	12	TRBJ2-5	.	ATSDSSGRGAQY
TRBV2	11	TRBJ1-1	.	ASSGGINTEAF
TRBV5-8	13	TRBJ2-2	.	ASSSGQGPTGELF
TRBV28	13	TRBJ2-1	.	ASSLTRTGSGEQF
TRBV28	13	TRBJ1-2	.	ASSFQAGLDYGYT
TRBV6-2/TRBV6-3	11	TRBJ1-5	.	ASSRTGSQPQH
TRBV5-1	15	TRBJ2-3	.	ASSLALTSGSLNTQY
TRBV28	12	TRBJ2-3	.	ASSPSGRQDTQY
TRBV4-1	14	TRBJ2-2	.	ASSQAGGHNTGELF
TRBV3-1/TRBV3-2	15	TRBJ2-1	.	ASSRRTSGTYANEQF
TRBV7-2	11	TRBJ1-1	.	ASSYQRDNEAF
TRBV4-3	14	TRBJ2-1	.	ASSRYGLAGYNEQF
TRBV7-8	11	TRBJ1-1	.	ASSQIRSTEAF
TRBV19	12	TRBJ2-5	.	ASSGQGKQETQY
TRBV15	16	TRBJ2-2	.	ATSRVLLAGRNTGELF
TRBV6-5	11	TRBJ2-1	few	ASRLQGAGEQF
TRBV27	12	TRBJ2-7	.	ASSTPGLASVKY
TRBV21-1	15	TRBJ1-1	.	ASSKNRLQGKNTEAF
TRBV6-5	9	TRBJ1-3	once	ASTRGNTIY
TRBV6-5	10	TRBJ1-2	.	ASTVGAPGYT
TRBV5-1	12	TRBJ1-2	.	ASSASGGSWGYT
TRBV19	16	TRBJ2-2	once	ASSMWDLNFANTGELF
TRBV28	13	TRBJ2-7	.	ASSFGTGTSYEQY
TRBV5-1	12	TRBJ1-2	.	ASGSLDTIYGYT
TRBV19	13	TRBJ2-2	.	ASSPRTANTGELF
TRBV27	11	TRBJ1-3	.	ASSTGVGHTIY
TRBV10-1	14	TRBJ2-7	.	ASSESKDRASYEQY
TRBV7-6	15	TRBJ1-1	once	ASSLLHRGTGGAEAF
TRBV6-2/TRBV6-3	13	TRBJ2-2	.	ASSYWGTGTGELF
TRBV19	13	TRBJ1-2	.	ASSIDLRVPYGYT
TRBV7-9	11	TRBJ1-2	.	ASSLVGVLSYT
TRBV7-3	12	TRBJ2-1	.	ASSLTQSYNEQF
TRBV7-9	11	TRBJ1-3	.	ASSPASGNTIY
TRBV5-1	13	TRBJ2-1	.	ASMSGSQSYNEQF
TRBV5-6	12	TRBJ2-5	.	ASSWRPGEETQY
TRBV5-6	16	TRBJ1-5	few	ASSLGGARDYSNQPQH
TRBV28	13	TRBJ2-1	.	ASSLMGGLGNEQF
TRBV19	14	TRBJ2-3	.	ASSRSSGPVTDTQY